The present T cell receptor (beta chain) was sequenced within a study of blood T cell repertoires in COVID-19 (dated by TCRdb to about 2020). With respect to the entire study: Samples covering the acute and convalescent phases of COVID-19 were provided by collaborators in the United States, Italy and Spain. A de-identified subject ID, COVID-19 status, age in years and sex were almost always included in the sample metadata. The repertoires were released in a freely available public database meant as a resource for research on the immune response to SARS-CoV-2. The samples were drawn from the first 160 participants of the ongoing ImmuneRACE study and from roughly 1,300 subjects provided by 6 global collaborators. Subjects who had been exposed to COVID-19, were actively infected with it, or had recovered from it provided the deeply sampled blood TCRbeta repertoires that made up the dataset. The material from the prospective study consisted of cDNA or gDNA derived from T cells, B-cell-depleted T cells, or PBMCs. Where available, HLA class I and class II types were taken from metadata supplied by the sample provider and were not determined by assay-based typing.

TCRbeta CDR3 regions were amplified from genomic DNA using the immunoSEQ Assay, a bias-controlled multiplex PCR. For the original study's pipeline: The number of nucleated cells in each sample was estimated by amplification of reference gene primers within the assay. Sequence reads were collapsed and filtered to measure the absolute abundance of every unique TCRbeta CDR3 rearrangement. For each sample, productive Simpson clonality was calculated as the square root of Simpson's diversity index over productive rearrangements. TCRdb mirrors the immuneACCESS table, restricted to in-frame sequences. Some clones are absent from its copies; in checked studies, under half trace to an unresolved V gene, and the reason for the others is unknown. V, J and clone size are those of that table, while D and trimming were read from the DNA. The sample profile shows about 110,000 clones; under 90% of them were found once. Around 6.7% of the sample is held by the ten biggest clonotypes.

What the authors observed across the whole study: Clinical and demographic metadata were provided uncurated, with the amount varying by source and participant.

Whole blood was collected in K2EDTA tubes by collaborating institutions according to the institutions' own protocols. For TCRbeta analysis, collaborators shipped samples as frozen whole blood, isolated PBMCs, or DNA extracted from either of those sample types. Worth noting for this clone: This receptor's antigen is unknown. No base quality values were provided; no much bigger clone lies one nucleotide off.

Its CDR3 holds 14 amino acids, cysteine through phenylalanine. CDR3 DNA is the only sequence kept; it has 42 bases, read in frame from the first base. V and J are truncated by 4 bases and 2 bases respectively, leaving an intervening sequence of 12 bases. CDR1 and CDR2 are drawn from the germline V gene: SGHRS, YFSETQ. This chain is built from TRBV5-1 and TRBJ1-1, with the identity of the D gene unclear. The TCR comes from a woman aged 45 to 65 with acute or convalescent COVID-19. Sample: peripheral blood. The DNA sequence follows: TGCGCCAGCAGCGAGGCTCTCTCAAACACTGAAGCTTTCTTT. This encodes CASSEALSNTEAFF.